These 27 T cell receptor beta chains were sequenced from one sample in a study of neoadjuvant anti-PD-1 for oral cavity cancer. Profiled with immunoSEQ multiplex PCR; TCRdb holds only in-frame clones, not every one. The data contain some 15,000 clones, 55% to 75% of them singletons. Sequenced here: PBMCs, sampled before nivolumab (anti-PD-1) treatment. These receptors were collected from a person aged 35 to 85 with oral cavity squamous cell carcinoma.

The chain has TRBV6-5 and TRBJ2-3; D tentatively fits TRBD1 or TRBD2 (6 bases each). CDR1 is MNHEY, CDR2 SVGAGI, per germline. The CDR3 is 15 residues long. Trimming took 5 bases from V and 0 from J, leaving 12 bases between them. CDR3 sequence: CASSVRGGSTDTQYF. CDR3 nucleotide sequence: TGTGCCAGCAGTGTCAGGGGAGGTAGCACAGATACGCAGTATTTT.

The chain joins TRBV5-6 to TRBJ2-7; 7 bases map to TRBD1. In germline, CDR1 is SGHDT, CDR2 YYEEEE. V gave up 3 bases and J gave up 2 bases; unmatched junction bases: 14. This CDR3 is built from 17 residues. The CDR3 sequence: CASSSGQEPILTYEQYF. The CDR3 nucleotides are TGTGCCAGCAGCTCTGGACAGGAACCGATTTTGACCTACGAGCAGTACTTC.

The DNA of the CDR3 is TGTGCCAGCAGCCCGTCGGGTCGGACTGAAGCTTTCTTT. It yields the protein CASSPSGRTEAFF. The chain has TRBV14 and TRBJ1-1; D remains ambiguous. The CDR3 covers 13 residues. CDR1 SGHDN and CDR2 FVKESK come from the germline V gene. Trimming took off 4 bases at V and 5 bases at J, with 11 bases between the two ends.

This clone has a handful of counts. The chain recombines TRBV9 with TRBJ1-3, with D perhaps matching TRBD1 (6 bases). The CDR3 runs to 14 residues. V was trimmed by 3 bases and J by 4 bases, leaving 11 bases between them. Looked up from germline, CDR1 is SGDLS and CDR2 is YYNGEE. CDR3: CASSATGSGNTIYF. The CDR3 DNA sequence: TGTGCCAGCAGCGCGACAGGCTCGGGAAACACCATATATTTT.

This clone was found a few times. J is TRBJ1-2 and V is TRBV6-6; 9 bases match TRBD1. This CDR3 is 14 amino acids long. Germline lookup yields CDR1 MNHNY and CDR2 SVGAGI (reference sequence). The J segment lost 8 bases and the V segment lost 6 bases, leaving 10 bases of the junction unmatched. CDR3 in DNA: TGTGCCAGCAGCCAACCGGACAGGGGTGAAGGCTACACCTTC. It yields the protein CASSQPDRGEGYTF.

A single count supports this clone. V usage is TRBV7-8 and J usage is TRBJ1-5, with a possible D match to TRBD1 (5 bases). The CDR3 has 14 amino acids. Germline CDR1 SGHVS, CDR2 FQNEAQ. Trimming took off 1 base at V and 6 bases at J, with 10 bases between the two ends. CDR3 DNA sequence: TGTGCCAGCAGCTTAGAAACGGGGGTTCAGCCCCAGCATTTT. Translating it yields CASSLETGVQPQHF.

This clone was seen a few times. The chain recombines TRBV5-4 with TRBJ1-1, with 8 nucleotides matching TRBD1. CDR1 is SGHNT and CDR2 is YYREEE in the germline V gene (reference sequence). The V gene end was trimmed by 4 bases and the J gene end by 1 base; junction bases not matched to a gene: 9. CDR3 length: 16 amino acids. The CDR3 protein is CASSPPGQVKNTEAFF. The CDR3 DNA reads as TGTGCCAGCAGCCCACCGGGACAGGTAAAGAACACTGAAGCTTTCTTT.

The chain employs TRBV4-1 and TRBJ1-2, with a tentative D call TRBD1 (5 bases). The CDR3 contains 15 residues. Germline V gene sequence: CDR1 MGHRA, CDR2 YSYEKL. V was cut by 3 bases and J by 5 bases, with 16 bases left in between. DNA for the CDR3: TGCGCCAGCAGCCAGTCCCAAGGGAGGGGATATGGCTACACCTTC. This encodes CASSQSQGRGYGYTF.

This CDR3 reads CASSGTLKPPGANVLTF. DNA of the CDR3: TGTGCCAGCAGCGGGACCTTAAAACCCCCCGGGGCCAACGTCCTGACTTTC. This chain joins TRBV2 and TRBJ2-6; the D call may be TRBD1 or TRBD2 (5 bases each). The V gene lost 6 bases and the J gene lost 4 bases, with 19 bases spanning the gap. Germline V gene data show CDR1 as SNHLY and CDR2 as FYNNEI. The CDR3 spans 17 residues.

The chain combines TRBV21-1 with TRBJ1-1. TRBV21-1 is shown as a pseudogene. This CDR3 is 14 amino acids long. Here the CDR3 reads CASSEGVPNTEAFF. The DNA for the CDR3 is TGTGCCAGCAGCGAGGGTGTCCCGAACACTGAAGCTTTCTTT.

This clone was detected once. The rearrangement joins TRBV6-1 to TRBJ2-7, with TRBD2 identical over 9 bases. Germline CDR1 and CDR2: MNHNS and SASEGT. CDR3 length equals 14 residues. V lost 6 bases to trimming and J lost 1 base; unmatched junction nucleotides: 4. CDR3 sequence reads: CASRDSGGSYEQYF. CDR3 nucleotide sequence: TGTGCCAGCAGGGATAGCGGGGGATCCTACGAGCAGTACTTC.

The chain carries TRBV6-5 and TRBJ1-1, with D possibly matching TRBD1 (5 bases). CDR3 length equals 15 residues. CDR1 is MNHEY and CDR2 is SVGAGI in the germline V gene. The ends were cut back, 4 bases at V and 0 bases at J, with 12 bases in the middle. The CDR3 DNA reads TGTGCCAGCAGTTCAGGGACGGCCATGAACACTGAAGCTTTCTTT. Residues: CASSSGTAMNTEAFF.

V usage is TRBV7-3 and J usage is TRBJ2-1; D is unresolved. This CDR3 has 13 amino acids. Trimming pared 4 bases from V and 2 bases from J, leaving 6 bases between. Germline CDR1 SGHTA, CDR2 FQGTGA. CDR3 nucleotides: TGTGCCAGCAGCTCCCAACCCTACAATGAGCAGTTCTTC. It is translated as CASSSQPYNEQFF. Full variable domain (missing parts from reference TRBV7-3 and TRBJ2-1): GAGVSQTPSNKVTEKGKYVELRCDPISGHTALYWYRQSLGQGPEFLIYFQGTGAADDSGLPNDRFFAVRPEGSVSTLKIQRTERGDSAVYLCASSSQPYNEQFFGPGTRLTVL.

This chain uses TRBV6-5 with TRBJ2-7; 8 bases agree with TRBD1. V shed 5 bases and J 7 bases; nucleotides not matched to a gene: 10. CDR1 is MNHEY and CDR2 is SVGAGI in the germline V gene. This CDR3 is built from 14 residues. CDR3 bases: TGTGCCAGCAGTAGAGGGACAGGAAGGGGAGAGCAGTACTTC. It is translated as CASSRGTGRGEQYF.

This clone was seen a few times. The chain has TRBV28 and TRBJ1-5; D not certain. The CDR3 loop spans 15 amino acids. Per germline, CDR1 MDHEN and CDR2 SYDVKM. V gave up 2 bases and J gave up 0 bases, with 8 bases separating them. CDR3 DNA: TGTGCCAGCAGTTTAGCGGGTTTTAGCAATCAGCCCCAGCATTTT. It encodes CASSLAGFSNQPQHF.

The gene calls are TRBV27 and TRBJ2-5; either TRBD1 or TRBD2 may fit D (6 bases each). Trimming cost V 3 bases and J 1 base, with 9 bases left between them. This CDR3 is 14 amino acids long. Germline V gene data show CDR1 as MNHEY and CDR2 as SMNVEV (reference sequence). Here the CDR3 DNA reads TGTGCCAGCAGTTTCCGGGGGCTCCAAGAGACCCAGTACTTC. It yields the protein CASSFRGLQETQYF.

The gene calls are TRBV19 and TRBJ2-5; 7 bases fit TRBD2. Per germline, CDR1 LNHDA and CDR2 SQIVND (reference sequence). CDR3 length: 20 residues. J gave up 3 bases and V 2 bases, and 21 bases lay outside the gene matches. The CDR3 sequence: CASSISGRLAGPRRKETQYF. As DNA, the CDR3 is TGTGCCAGTAGTATAAGCGGTCGATTAGCGGGTCCTCGGAGGAAAGAGACCCAGTACTTC.

The chain recombines TRBV11-1 with TRBJ2-1; D not resolved. This CDR3 comprises 13 residues. Trimming pared 3 bases from V and 6 bases from J, leaving 9 bases between. From germline, CDR1 is SGHAT and CDR2 FQDESV (reference sequence). The chain's CDR3 is CASSLSRFNEQFF. DNA for the CDR3: TGTGCCAGCAGCTTGTCTAGATTCAATGAGCAGTTCTTC.

The chain is built from TRBV5-6 and TRBJ1-2; D not certain. Between the trimmed V and J ends, which lost 2 bases and 1 base, there was a span of 3 bases. CDR1 is SGHDT and CDR2 is YYEEEE in the germline V gene. This CDR3 has 12 amino acids. The DNA of the CDR3 is TGTGCCAGCAGCTTTAGTAACTATGGCTACACCTTC. Protein sequence: CASSFSNYGYTF. Together with reference TRBV5-6 and TRBJ1-2, the CDR3 gives the full variable domain: DAGVTQSPTHLIKTRGQQVTLRCSPKSGHDTVSWYQQALGQGPQFIFQYYEEEERQRGNFPDRFSGHQFPNYSSELNVNALLLGDSALYLCASSFSNYGYTFGSGTRLTVV.

The sample holds one count of this clone. CDR3 loop: CASSVSGAGDTQYF. As DNA, the CDR3 is TGTGCCAGCAGCGTTTCCGGCGCCGGAGATACGCAGTATTTT. The rearrangement joins TRBV9 to TRBJ2-3; no reliable D call. V was pared by 2 bases and J by 5 bases, with 12 bases between. The CDR3 has 14 residues. Germline V CDR1 and CDR2: SGDLS, YYNGEE.

The V call is TRBV4-2, the J call TRBJ2-5; TRBD2 aligns across 9 bases. The CDR3 has 15 residues. Germline loops: CDR1 LGHNA, CDR2 YNFKEQ. Germline trimming cut 3 bases from V and 4 bases from J; bases unmatched to any gene: 6. CDR3 protein: CASSQGGGAAETQYF. CDR3 nucleotides: TGTGCCAGCAGCCAGGGCGGGGGGGCCGCAGAGACCCAGTACTTC.

A few counts support this clone. This chain links TRBV14 with TRBJ1-6, with a possible D match to TRBD1 (5 bases). V dropped 4 bases and J dropped 6 bases, with 19 bases sitting between them. Looked up from germline, CDR1 is SGHDN and CDR2 is FVKESK. The CDR3 sequence is 17 residues long. In DNA, the CDR3 is TGTGCCAGCAGCCTTAGACGATTCGACAGTCCTAATTCACCCCTCCACTTT. Its protein is CASSLRRFDSPNSPLHF.

This clone appeared a single time. The rearrangement links TRBV28 to TRBJ1-5, with D hard to call. Germline values: CDR1 MDHEN, CDR2 SYDVKM. This CDR3 is 14 amino acids long. Trimming stripped 3 bases from V and 1 base from J, with 7 bases between. CDR3 in amino acids: CASSFQISNQPQHF. In DNA, the CDR3 is TGTGCCAGCAGTTTCCAGATCAGCAATCAGCCCCAGCATTTT.

V gene TRBV19 combines with J gene TRBJ1-1; unclear D gene. Between the trimmed V and J ends, which lost 3 bases and 0 bases, there was a span of 14 bases. The CDR3 contains 16 residues. Looked up from germline, CDR1 is LNHDA and CDR2 is SQIVND (reference sequence). This CDR3 is CASSIRVSGMNTEAFF. The DNA of the CDR3 is TGTGCCAGTAGTATTCGAGTTTCGGGAATGAACACTGAAGCTTTCTTT.

This rearrangement joins TRBV4-1 to TRBJ2-2, with TRBD2 matching 10 bases. Germline assignment: CDR1 MGHRA and CDR2 YSYEKL. The ends lost 1 base at V and 7 bases at J; junction bases unmatched: 12. The CDR3 is 18 residues long. CDR3 nucleotide sequence: TGCGCCAGCAGCCAAGGGAGGAGACAGCGGGGGGGAGACGGGGAGCTGTTTTTT. The encoded protein is CASSQGRRQRGGDGELFF.

The chain links TRBV7-9 to TRBJ2-7, with 9 nucleotides matching TRBD1. The CDR3 length is 16 residues. The V and J ends lost 1 base and 6 bases, in that order; junction bases with no gene match: 10. Germline V gene data show CDR1 as SEHNR and CDR2 as FQNEAQ (reference sequence). The chain's CDR3 is CASSLGETGGPVEQYF. The CDR3, as DNA: TGTGCCAGCAGCTTAGGGGAGACAGGGGGTCCGGTCGAGCAGTACTTC.

The chain joins TRBV19 to TRBJ2-7; D is undetermined. Germline lookup yields CDR1 LNHDA and CDR2 SQIVND (reference sequence). Deletions cut 6 bases from V and 6 bases from J, with 15 bases between. There are 13 residues in the CDR3. As DNA, the CDR3 is TGTGCCAGTAGCCCCACGAATGGTCCCGAGCAGTACTTC. Translation: CASSPTNGPEQYF.